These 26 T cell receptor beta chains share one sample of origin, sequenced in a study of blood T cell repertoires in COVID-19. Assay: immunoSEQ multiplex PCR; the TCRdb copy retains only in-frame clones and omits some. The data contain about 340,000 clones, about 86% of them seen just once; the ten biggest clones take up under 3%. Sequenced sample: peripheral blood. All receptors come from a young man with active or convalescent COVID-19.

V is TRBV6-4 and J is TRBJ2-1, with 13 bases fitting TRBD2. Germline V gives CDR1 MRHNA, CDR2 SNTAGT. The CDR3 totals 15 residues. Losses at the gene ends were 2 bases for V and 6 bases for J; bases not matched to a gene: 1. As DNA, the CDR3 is TGTGCCAGCAGTGACACTAGCGGGGGGGCCAATGAGCAGTTCTTC. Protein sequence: CASSDTSGGANEQFF.

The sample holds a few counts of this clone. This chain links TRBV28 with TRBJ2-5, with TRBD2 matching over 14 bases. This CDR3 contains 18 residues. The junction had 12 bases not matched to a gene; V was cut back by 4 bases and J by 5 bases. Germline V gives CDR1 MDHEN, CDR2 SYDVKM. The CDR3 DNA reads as TGTGCCAGCAGTTGGCTGGGACTAGCGGGAGTCGGGTTTGAGACCCAGTACTTC. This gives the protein CASSWLGLAGVGFETQYF.

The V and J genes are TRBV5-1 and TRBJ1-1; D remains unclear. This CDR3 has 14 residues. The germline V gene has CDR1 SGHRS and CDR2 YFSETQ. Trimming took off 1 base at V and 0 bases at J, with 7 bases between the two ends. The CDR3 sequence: CASSLWQMNTEAFF. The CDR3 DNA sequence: TGCGCCAGCAGCTTGTGGCAGATGAACACTGAAGCTTTCTTT.

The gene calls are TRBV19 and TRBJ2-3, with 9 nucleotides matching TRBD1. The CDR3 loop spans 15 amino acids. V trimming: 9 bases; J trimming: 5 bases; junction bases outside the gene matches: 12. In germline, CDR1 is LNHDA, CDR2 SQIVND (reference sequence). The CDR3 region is CASQPVRTGEDTQYF. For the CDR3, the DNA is TGTGCCAGCCAACCAGTTAGGACAGGGGAAGATACGCAGTATTTT.

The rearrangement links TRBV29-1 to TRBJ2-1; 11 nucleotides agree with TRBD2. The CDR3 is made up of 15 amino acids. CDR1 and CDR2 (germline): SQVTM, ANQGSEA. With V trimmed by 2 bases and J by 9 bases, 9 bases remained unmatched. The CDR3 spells CSVELLAGGGIEQFF. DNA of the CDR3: TGCAGCGTTGAACTCCTAGCGGGGGGTGGGATTGAGCAGTTCTTC.

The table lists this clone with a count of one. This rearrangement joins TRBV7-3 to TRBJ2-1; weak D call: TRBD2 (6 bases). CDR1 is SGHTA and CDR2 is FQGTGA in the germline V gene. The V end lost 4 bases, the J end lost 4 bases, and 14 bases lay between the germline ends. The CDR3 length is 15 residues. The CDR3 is CASSSEGRIYNEQFF. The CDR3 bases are TGTGCCAGCAGCTCGGAGGGACGGATTTACAATGAGCAGTTCTTC. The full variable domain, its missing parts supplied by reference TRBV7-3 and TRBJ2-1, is GAGVSQTPSNKVTEKGKYVELRCDPISGHTALYWYRQSLGQGPEFLIYFQGTGAADDSGLPNDRFFAVRPEGSVSTLKIQRTERGDSAVYLCASSSEGRIYNEQFFGPGTRLTVL.

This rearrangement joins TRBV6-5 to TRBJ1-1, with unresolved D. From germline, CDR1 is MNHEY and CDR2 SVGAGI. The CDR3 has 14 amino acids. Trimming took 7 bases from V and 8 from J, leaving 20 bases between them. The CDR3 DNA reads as TGTGCCAGCACCGCAGGAACCCTTCTACTGGAAGCTTTCTTT. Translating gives CASTAGTLLLEAFF.

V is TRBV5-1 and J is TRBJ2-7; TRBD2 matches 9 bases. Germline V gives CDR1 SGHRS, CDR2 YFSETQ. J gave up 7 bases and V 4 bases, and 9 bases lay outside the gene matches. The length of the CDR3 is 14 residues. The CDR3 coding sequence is TGCGCCAGCAGCCTAGCGGGGCGTTCGGGTGAGCAGTACTTC. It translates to CASSLAGRSGEQYF.

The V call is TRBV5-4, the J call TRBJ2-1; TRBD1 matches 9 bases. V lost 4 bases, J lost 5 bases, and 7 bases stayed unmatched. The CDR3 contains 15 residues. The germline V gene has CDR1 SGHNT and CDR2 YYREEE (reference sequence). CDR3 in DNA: TGTGCCAGCAGCGAGCCGGGACAGGGACACAATGAGCAGTTCTTC. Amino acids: CASSEPGQGHNEQFF.

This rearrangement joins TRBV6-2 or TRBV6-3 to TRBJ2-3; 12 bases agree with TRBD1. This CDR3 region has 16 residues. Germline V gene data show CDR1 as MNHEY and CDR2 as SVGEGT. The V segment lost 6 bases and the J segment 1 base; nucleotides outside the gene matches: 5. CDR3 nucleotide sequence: TGTGCCAGCAGCCCCTGGGACAGGGGGCGCACAGATACGCAGTATTTT. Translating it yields CASSPWDRGRTDTQYF.

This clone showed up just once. The CDR3 sequence: CASSSSGTARDQPQHF. The CDR3 nucleotides read TGTGCCAGCAGCTCCTCCGGGACAGCGAGGGATCAGCCCCAGCATTTT. The chain couples TRBV5-6 to TRBJ1-5; 7 nucleotides agree with TRBD1. CDR1 SGHDT and CDR2 YYEEEE come from the germline V gene. The ends lost 3 bases at V and 5 bases at J; junction bases unmatched: 11. The CDR3 covers 16 residues. Using reference TRBV5-6 and TRBJ1-5 for the parts outside the CDR3, the full variable domain is DAGVTQSPTHLIKTRGQQVTLRCSPKSGHDTVSWYQQALGQGPQFIFQYYEEEERQRGNFPDRFSGHQFPNYSSELNVNALLLGDSALYLCASSSSGTARDQPQHFGDGTRLSIL.

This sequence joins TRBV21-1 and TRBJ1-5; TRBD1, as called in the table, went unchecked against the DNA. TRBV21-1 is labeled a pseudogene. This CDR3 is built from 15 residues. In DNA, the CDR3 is TGTGCCAGCAGCAAAGCGAAGGGGGAAGACCAGCCCCAGCATTTT. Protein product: CASSKAKGEDQPQHF.

The CDR3 protein is CASVGRDRGNTIYF. The CDR3 bases are TGTGCCAGCGTGGGGAGGGATCGAGGAAACACCATATATTTT. This chain joins TRBV28 and TRBJ1-3; D remains unclear. With 8 bases removed from V and 4 bases from J, the gap between germline ends came to 15 bases. Per the germline V gene, CDR1 is MDHEN and CDR2 is SYDVKM. This CDR3 is built from 14 residues.

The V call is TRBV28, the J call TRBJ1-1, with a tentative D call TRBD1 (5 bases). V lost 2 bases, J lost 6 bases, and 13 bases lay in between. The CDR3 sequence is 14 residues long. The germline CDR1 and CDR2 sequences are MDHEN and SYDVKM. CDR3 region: CASSLAGRVAEAFF. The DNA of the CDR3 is TGTGCCAGCAGTTTAGCCGGCAGGGTCGCTGAAGCTTTCTTT.

This CDR3 reads CASSSTGTRMPDTQYF. The CDR3, as DNA: TGTGCCAGCAGCTCCACCGGGACTAGAATGCCAGATACGCAGTATTTT. The V call is TRBV7-3, the J call TRBJ2-3; 8 bases map to TRBD2. From germline, CDR1 is SGHTA and CDR2 FQGTGA. The length of the CDR3 is 16 residues. The V segment lost 4 bases and the J segment 4 bases; nucleotides outside the gene matches: 10.

CDR3 DNA: TGTGCCAGTTGTCTAGCGTGGCCAGATACGCAGTATTTT. Its translation is CASCLAWPDTQYF. This chain links TRBV27 with TRBJ2-3; perhaps TRBD2 as D (6 bases). This CDR3 region has 13 residues. Germline-derived CDR1 and CDR2 are MNHEY and SMNVEV (reference sequence). V shed 9 bases and J shed 4 bases, with 14 bases lying between them.

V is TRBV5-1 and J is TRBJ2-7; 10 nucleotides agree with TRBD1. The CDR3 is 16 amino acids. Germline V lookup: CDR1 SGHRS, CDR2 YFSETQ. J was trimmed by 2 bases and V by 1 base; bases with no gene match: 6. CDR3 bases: TGCGCCAGCAGCTTGCTACCGGGACAGGGGACCTACGAGCAGTACTTC. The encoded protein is CASSLLPGQGTYEQYF.

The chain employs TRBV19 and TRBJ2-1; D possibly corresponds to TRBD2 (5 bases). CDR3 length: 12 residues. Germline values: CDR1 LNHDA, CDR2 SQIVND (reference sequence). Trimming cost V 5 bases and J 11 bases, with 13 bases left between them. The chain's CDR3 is CASSFPRRQQFF. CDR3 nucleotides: TGTGCCAGTAGTTTCCCTCGGAGGCAGCAGTTCTTC.

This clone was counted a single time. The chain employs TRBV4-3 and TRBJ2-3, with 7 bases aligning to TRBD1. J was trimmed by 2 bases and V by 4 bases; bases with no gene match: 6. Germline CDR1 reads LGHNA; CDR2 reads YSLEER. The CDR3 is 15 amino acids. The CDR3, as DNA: TGCGCCAGCAGCCTCCAAGGGGGCCACACAGATACGCAGTATTTT. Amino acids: CASSLQGGHTDTQYF.

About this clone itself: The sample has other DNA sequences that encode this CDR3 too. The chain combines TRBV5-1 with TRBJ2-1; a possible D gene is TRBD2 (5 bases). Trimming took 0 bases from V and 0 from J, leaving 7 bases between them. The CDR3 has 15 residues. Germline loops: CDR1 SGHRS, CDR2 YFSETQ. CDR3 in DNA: TGCGCCAGCAGCTTGGATGCGGGCTCCTACAATGAGCAGTTCTTC. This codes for CASSLDAGSYNEQFF.

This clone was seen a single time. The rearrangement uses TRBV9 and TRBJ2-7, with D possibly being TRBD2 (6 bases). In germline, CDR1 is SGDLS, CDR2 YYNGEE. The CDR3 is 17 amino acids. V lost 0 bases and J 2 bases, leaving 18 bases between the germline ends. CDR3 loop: CASSVEASASTTYEQYF. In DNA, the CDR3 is TGTGCCAGCAGCGTAGAGGCTAGCGCCTCTACGACCTACGAGCAGTACTTC.

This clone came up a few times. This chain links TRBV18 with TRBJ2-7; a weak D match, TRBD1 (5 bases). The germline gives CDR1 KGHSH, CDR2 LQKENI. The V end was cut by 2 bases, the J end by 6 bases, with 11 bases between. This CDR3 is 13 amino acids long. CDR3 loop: CASSPTPGSEQYF. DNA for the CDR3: TGTGCCAGCTCACCAACCCCAGGGTCCGAGCAGTACTTC.

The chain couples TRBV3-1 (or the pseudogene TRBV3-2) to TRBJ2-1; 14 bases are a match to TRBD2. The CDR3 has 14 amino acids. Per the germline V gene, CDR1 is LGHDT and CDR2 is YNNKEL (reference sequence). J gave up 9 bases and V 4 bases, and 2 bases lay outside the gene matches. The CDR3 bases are TGTGCCAGCAGCCGGGGACTAGCGGGAGTTGAGCAGTTCTTC. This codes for CASSRGLAGVEQFF.

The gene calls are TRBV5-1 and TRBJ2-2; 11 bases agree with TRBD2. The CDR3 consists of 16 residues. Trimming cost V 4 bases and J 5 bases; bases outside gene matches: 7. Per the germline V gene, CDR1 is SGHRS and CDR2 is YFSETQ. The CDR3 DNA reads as TGCGCCAGCAGCCCGGGGACTAGCGGAGGTACCGGGGAGCTGTTTTTT. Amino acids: CASSPGTSGGTGELFF.

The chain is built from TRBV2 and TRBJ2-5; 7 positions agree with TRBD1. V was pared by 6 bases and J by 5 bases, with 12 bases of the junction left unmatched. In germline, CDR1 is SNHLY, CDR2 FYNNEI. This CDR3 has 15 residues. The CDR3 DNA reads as TGTGCCAGCAGAGTACGACAGGGCGGTCGTGAGACCCAGTACTTC. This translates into CASRVRQGGRETQYF.

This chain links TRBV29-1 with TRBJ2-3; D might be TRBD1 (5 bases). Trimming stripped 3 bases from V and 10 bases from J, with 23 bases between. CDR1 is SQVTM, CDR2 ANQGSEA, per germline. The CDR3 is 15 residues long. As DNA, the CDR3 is TGCAGCGTTGAGGGTCGACAGATGCGCCGGTTCGCGCAGTATTTT. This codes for CSVEGRQMRRFAQYF.